The sequence of this T cell receptor (beta chain) was determined in a study of post-analysis software for immune sequencing data. Study in general: Relapsing-remitting, secondary progressive and progressive-relapsing forms of multiple sclerosis all featured among disease courses. Study observations and caveats: Patients showed TRBV5-6, TRBV5-1 and TRBV20-1 among 4 or 5 TRBV segments more frequent than in controls.

Germline values: CDR1 MNHEY, CDR2 SVGEGT. CDR3 length: 18 residues. With 0 bases removed from V and 3 bases from J, the gap between germline ends came to 21 bases. Unique molecular identifiers were present in the TCR beta cDNA libraries. MiXCR, run by TCRdb on the PCR reads, gives a single entry per CDR3 protein. The table has approximately 440,000 distinct CDR3 sequences, under 55% seen once. About this clonotype itself: Its antigen is currently unknown.

The sequence derives from a girl between 10 and 17 years old with multiple sclerosis. Specimen: blood. V usage is TRBV6-2 or TRBV6-3 and J usage is TRBJ2-7; TRBD1 might be the D (6 bases). The CDR3 is CASSYSIHGRGPIYEQYF. The CDR3, as DNA: TGTGCCAGCAGTTACTCAATCCATGGCAGGGGACCTATCTACGAGCAGTACTTC.